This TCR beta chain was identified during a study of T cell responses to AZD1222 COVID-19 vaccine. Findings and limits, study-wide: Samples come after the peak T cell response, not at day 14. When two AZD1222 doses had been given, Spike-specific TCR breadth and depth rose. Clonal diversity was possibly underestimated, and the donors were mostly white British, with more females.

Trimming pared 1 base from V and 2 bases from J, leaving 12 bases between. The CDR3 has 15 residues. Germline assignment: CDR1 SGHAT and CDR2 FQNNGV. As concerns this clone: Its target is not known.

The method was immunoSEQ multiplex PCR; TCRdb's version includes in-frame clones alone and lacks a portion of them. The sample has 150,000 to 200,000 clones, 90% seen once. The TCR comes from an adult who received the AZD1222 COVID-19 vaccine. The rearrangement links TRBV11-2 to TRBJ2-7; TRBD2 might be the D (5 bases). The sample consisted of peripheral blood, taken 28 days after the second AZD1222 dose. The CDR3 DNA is TGTGCCAGCAGCTTAGTCCCCGCGGGCCCCTACGAGCAGTACTTC. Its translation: CASSLVPAGPYEQYF.